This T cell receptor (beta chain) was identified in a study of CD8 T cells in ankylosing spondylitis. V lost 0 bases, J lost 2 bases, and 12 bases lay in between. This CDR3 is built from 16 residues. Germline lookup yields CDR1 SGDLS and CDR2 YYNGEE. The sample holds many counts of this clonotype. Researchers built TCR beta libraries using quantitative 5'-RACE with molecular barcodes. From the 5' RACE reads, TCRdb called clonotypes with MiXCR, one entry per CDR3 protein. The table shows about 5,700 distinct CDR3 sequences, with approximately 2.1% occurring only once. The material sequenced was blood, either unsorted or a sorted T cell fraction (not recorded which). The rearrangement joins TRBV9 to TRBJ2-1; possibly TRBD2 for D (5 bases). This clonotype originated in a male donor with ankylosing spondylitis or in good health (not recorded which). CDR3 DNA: TGTGCCAGCAGCGTAGATGTCCGGGAACCCTACAATGAGCAGTTCTTC. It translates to CASSVDVREPYNEQFF.